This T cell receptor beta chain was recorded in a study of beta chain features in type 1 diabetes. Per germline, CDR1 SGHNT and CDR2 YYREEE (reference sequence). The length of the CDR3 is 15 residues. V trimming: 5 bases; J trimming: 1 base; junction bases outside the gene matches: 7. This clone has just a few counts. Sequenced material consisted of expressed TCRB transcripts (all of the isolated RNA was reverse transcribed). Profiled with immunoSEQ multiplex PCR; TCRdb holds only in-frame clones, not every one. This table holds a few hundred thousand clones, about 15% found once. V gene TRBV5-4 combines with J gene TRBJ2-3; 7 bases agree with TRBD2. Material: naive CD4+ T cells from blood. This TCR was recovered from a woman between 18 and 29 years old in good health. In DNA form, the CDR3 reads TGTGCCAGCAGGAAGACTAGCTATCGCACAGATACGCAGTATTTT. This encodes CASRKTSYRTDTQYF.